Included here is one T cell receptor (beta chain) sequence, with context. The target antigen is unknown. Time point reported: week 35, safety follow-up. Alongside topical imiquimod, each dose of vaccine comprised 300 ug of mutant IDH1 20-mer peptide. Eight vaccinations reached patients in weeks 1, 3, 5, 7, 11, 15, 19 and 23. Data came from immunoSEQ multiplex PCR; TCRdb stores just in-frame clones and leaves some out. The sample gives around 50,000 clones, roughly 84% of which show up once; around 6.7% is in the top ten. This sample is part of a study of a mutant IDH1 vaccine in newly diagnosed glioma. Overall study: Visit timing is recorded as week 35 for V12 and week 47 for V13. Study-level points and caveats: Apparently, pseudoprogression bore no relation to changes among the top peripheral T cell clonotypes. Evidence of vaccine-induced immune responses was documented in around 93% of patients.

The CDR3 covers 16 residues. V gave up 4 bases and J gave up 5 bases; unmatched junction bases: 7. The germline CDR1 and CDR2 sequences are SGHRS and YFSETQ. The V call is TRBV5-1, the J call TRBJ2-2; 11 nucleotides agree with TRBD1. The TCR sequence derives from a man aged 40-49 years with glioma. Material: PBMCs, obtained from a glioma patient whose treatment included an IDH1 peptide vaccine. The CDR3: CASSRSGTGGTGELFF. CDR3 sequence (DNA): TGCGCCAGCAGCCGATCCGGGACAGGGGGAACCGGGGAGCTGTTTTTT.